This T cell receptor (beta chain) was found in a study of OX40 agonist ivuxolimab in advanced cancers. Assay: immunoSEQ multiplex PCR; the TCRdb copy retains only in-frame clones and omits some. The sample yields about 66,000 clones, about nine tenths seen once. The V end lost 0 bases, the J end lost 6 bases, and 14 bases lay between the germline ends. Germline CDR1 and CDR2: LNHDA and SQIVND (reference sequence). The CDR3 is 15 residues long. The clonotype comes from an adult with an advanced solid tumor such as melanoma, head and neck, liver or kidney cancer. The sequences come from CD4+ or CD8+ T cells sorted from blood, collected in a trial of the OX40 agonist ivuxolimab. V and J are TRBV19 and TRBJ1-2, with a tentative D call TRBD1 (6 bases). CDR3 nucleotide sequence: TGTGCCAGTAGTATAGACACTGGACAGATTGATGGCTACACCTTC. Its translation: CASSIDTGQIDGYTF. The complete variable domain, with remaining parts taken from reference TRBV19 and TRBJ1-2, reads DGGITQSPKYLFRKEGQNVTLSCEQNLNHDAMYWYRQDPGQGLRLIYYSQIVNDFQKGDIAEGYSVSREKKESFPLTVTSAQKNPTAFYLCASSIDTGQIDGYTFGSGTRLTVV.